Included here is one T cell receptor beta chain sequence, with context. The CDR3 is 13 amino acids. From germline, CDR1 is SGDLS and CDR2 YYNGEE. Trimming shortened V by 0 bases and J by 6 bases, and 8 bases separated the two germline ends. The record originates from a study of blood T cell repertoires in COVID-19. Profiled with immunoSEQ multiplex PCR; TCRdb holds only in-frame clones, not every one. The sample yields about half a million clones, 70% to 90% seen once. The sequence was obtained from a human donor in a cohort sampled during active COVID-19. The chain carries TRBV9 and TRBJ2-3, with D hard to call. The sequenced sample was peripheral blood. The CDR3 loop reads CASSVDTPDTQYF. CDR3 coding DNA: TGTGCCAGCAGCGTAGATACACCTGATACGCAGTATTTT.